These 29 T cell receptor beta chains were sequenced from one sample in a study of tumor-infiltrating lymphocytes in primary liver carcinoma. Germline DNA was also extracted, and blood RNA derived from unsorted whole blood. TCR beta cDNA was reverse-transcribed from about 500 ng of total RNA. The reaction used a constant-region primer and ProtoScript II reverse transcriptase. Employing slightly modified ARM-PCR, three nested multiplex PCR rounds were run, and these gave rise to the TCR beta libraries. Running around 10 cycles apiece, the first two PCR rounds relied on TRBV1-TRBV30 forward primers together with a C-beta reverse primer. TCRdb processed the multiplex PCR reads anew with MiXCR; each CDR3 protein has one entry. The data contain around 330,000 distinct CDR3 sequences, approximately 65% of them singletons. Sequences were obtained from peripheral blood. The source is a man aged 40-50 years with primary liver carcinoma and hepatitis B virus infection.

For this clonotype: With a much larger clone just one base away, this may be a read error. The J gene is TRBJ2-1, the V gene TRBV12-3 or TRBV12-4; D may be TRBD1 or TRBD2 (5 bases each). This CDR3 is 16 amino acids long. Trimming took off 8 bases at V and 0 bases at J, with 17 bases between the two ends. CDR3 coding DNA: TGTGCCAGCTGGATCAGGGACCTCCCCTCCTACAATGAGCAGTTCTTC. It encodes CASWIRDLPSYNEQFF.

A remark on this clonotype: An end of the junction differs from the germline gene, which may be a read error. The V gene is TRBV29-1, the J gene TRBJ2-5; D remains ambiguous. The CDR3 has 11 residues. Germline V CDR1 and CDR2: SQVTM, ANQGSEA. As DNA, the CDR3 is TGCAGAGTTGGGGAACAAGAGACTCAGTACTTC. Amino acids: CRVGEQETQYF.

V gene TRBV20-1 combines with J gene TRBJ1-2, with 11 bases fitting TRBD1. V shed 5 bases and J 0 bases; nucleotides not matched to a gene: 5. CDR3 size: 15 residues. Germline CDR1 and CDR2: DFQATT and SNEGSKA (reference sequence). CDR3 sequence reads: CSASGQGGANYGYTF. CDR3 sequence (DNA): TGCAGTGCTTCGGGACAGGGGGGGGCTAACTATGGCTACACCTTC.

This chain uses TRBV28 with TRBJ2-1; the D is unclear. Germline loops: CDR1 MDHEN, CDR2 SYDVKM. This CDR3 comprises 13 residues. Trimming shortened V by 6 bases and J by 7 bases, and 13 bases separated the two germline ends. Here the CDR3 reads CASSSALTNEQFF. CDR3 sequence (DNA): TGTGCCAGCAGCTCAGCGTTAACGAATGAGCAGTTCTTC. The whole variable domain, filled in from reference TRBV28 and TRBJ2-1, reads DVKVTQSSRYLVKRTGEKVFLECVQDMDHENMFWYRQDPGLGLRLIYFSYDVKMKEKGDIPEGYSVSREKKERFSLILESASTNQTSMYLCASSSALTNEQFFGPGTRLTVL.

This clonotype was picked up a small number of times. The rearrangement links TRBV28 to TRBJ2-4; the match to TRBD1 covers 11 bases. The V gene's germline CDR1 is MDHEN and CDR2 SYDVKM. The CDR3 extends over 15 amino acids. V was pared by 2 bases and J by 5 bases, with 2 bases of the junction left unmatched. CDR3 DNA: TGTGCCAGCAGTTTAGGACAGGGGGCGCAAAACATTCAGTACTTC. Its protein product is CASSLGQGAQNIQYF.

The chain joins TRBV12-3 or TRBV12-4 to TRBJ2-5; TRBD1 agrees at 8 bases. The CDR3 is made up of 14 amino acids. V shed 4 bases, J shed 5 bases, and the junction held 6 bases outside the gene matches. The CDR3 is CASSSSGGYETQYF. In nucleotides, the CDR3 is TGTGCCAGCAGTTCCTCAGGGGGCTACGAGACCCAGTACTTC.

The genes are TRBV6-2 or TRBV6-3 and TRBJ2-3; D unclear. Per germline, CDR1 MNHEY and CDR2 SVGEGT. This CDR3 is 14 amino acids long. With 7 bases removed from V and 4 bases from J, the gap between germline ends came to 15 bases. CDR3 residues: CASTLSLVADTQYF. CDR3 sequence (DNA): TGTGCCAGCACCCTTAGCCTAGTTGCAGATACGCAGTATTTT.

As to this clonotype: Germline is not matched at one junction end, which may reflect a read error. The V gene is TRBV5-1, the J gene TRBJ1-5; D remains unclear. Per germline, CDR1 SGHRS and CDR2 YFSETQ. This CDR3 comprises 15 residues. CDR3 DNA: TGCGCCAGCAACTTGGAAGGCATGGGTGATCAGCCCCAGCATTTT. Translating it yields CASNLEGMGDQPQHF.

Notes on this clonotype: A much larger clonotype is one base distant, so this may be a read error. The rearrangement links TRBV6-1 to TRBJ2-2; D is unresolved. The CDR3 extends over 13 amino acids. Germline V gene sequence: CDR1 MNHNS, CDR2 SASEGT. CDR3 in DNA: TGTGCCGGCAGTGAAGCTGACACCGGGGAGCTGTTTTTT. This encodes CAGSEADTGELFF.

A remark on this clonotype: The junction differs from germline at one of its ends, possibly a read error. This chain connects TRBV24-1 to TRBJ2-5; the D gene is possibly TRBD2 (6 bases). The germline V gene encodes CDR1 KGHDR and CDR2 SFDVKD. CDR3 length: 16 residues. Written as DNA, the CDR3 is TGTGCCACCAGTGACCGAGACGGGGCGGGAATGGAGATCCAGTACTTC. Translating gives CATSDRDGAGMEIQYF.

The rearrangement links TRBV29-1 to TRBJ2-2; D might be TRBD1 or TRBD2, each matching 5 bases. Germline CDR1 reads SQVTM; CDR2 reads ANQGSEA. The CDR3 is made up of 15 amino acids. The CDR3 DNA follows: TGCAGTGCCCGACGGGGACGGGGTTGGCCCGGGGAGCTGTTTTTT. Translated: CSARRGRGWPGELFF.

A remark on this clonotype: No conserved phenylalanine or tryptophan is present at the end of the CDR3, so a read error is the likely explanation. This chain connects TRBV11-2 to TRBJ2-5, with TRBD2 as a possible D gene (5 bases). The CDR3 loop spans 15 amino acids. Germline V gene sequence: CDR1 SGHAT, CDR2 FQNNGV. CDR3 sequence: CASSILVGTERAQYL. CDR3 nucleotides: TGCGCCAGCAGTATCCTCGTGGGTACGGAGAGGGCCCAGTACTTA.

This clonotype has at least ten counts. The rearrangement links TRBV6-5 to TRBJ2-5; D possibly uses TRBD1 or TRBD2 (7 bases each). This CDR3 spans 16 amino acids. V was cut by 5 bases and J by 5 bases, with 21 bases left in between. Germline lookup yields CDR1 MNHEY and CDR2 SVGAGI. The CDR3 region has the DNA TGTGCCAGCAGTACTCCAGGGGGAGGGCCGGGTGAGACCCAGTACTTC. Amino acid sequence: CASSTPGGGPGETQYF.

This rearrangement joins TRBV11-3 to TRBJ2-2, with TRBD1 as a possible D gene (5 bases). The CDR3 sequence is 16 residues long. The germline V gene encodes CDR1 SGHNT and CDR2 YENEEA. With 7 bases removed from V and 0 bases from J, the gap between germline ends came to 15 bases. DNA for the CDR3: TGTGCCAGCATCCAAGGGGCGACGGCGAACACCGGGGAGCTGTTTTTT. Amino acids: CASIQGATANTGELFF.

As concerns this clonotype: A read error may produce the germline difference seen at one junction end. This chain connects TRBV5-1 to TRBJ2-7; D perhaps matches TRBD2 (6 bases). Germline lookup yields CDR1 SGHRS and CDR2 YFSETQ. CDR3 length: 14 amino acids. In nucleotides, the CDR3 is TGCGCCAGCAGCTTGGAGCTAGGAGGGTACGAGCAATACTTC. This sequence encodes CASSLELGGYEQYF.

The chain joins TRBV28 to TRBJ2-2; D not certain. CDR3 length equals 16 residues. CDR1 and CDR2 from the germline V gene are MDHEN and SYDVKM. The V end lost 0 bases, the J end lost 0 bases, and 8 bases lay between the germline ends. The CDR3 protein is CASSLWTGANTGELFF. In nucleotides, the CDR3 is TGTGCCAGCAGTTTATGGACTGGCGCGAACACCGGGGAGCTGTTTTTT.

Turning to this clonotype: A single base separates this from a much larger clone, so it may be a read error. This rearrangement joins TRBV6-1 to TRBJ2-3, with TRBD2 matching over 8 bases. CDR3 size: 16 residues. Germline trimming cut 8 bases from V and 2 bases from J; bases unmatched to any gene: 12. The germline V gene has CDR1 MNHNS and CDR2 SASEGT. The chain's CDR3 is CASGLLSGSYTDTQYF. The CDR3 DNA reads TGTGCCAGCGGTTTACTCAGCGGGAGCTACACAGATACGCAGTATTTT.

The J gene is TRBJ2-7, the V gene TRBV5-4; the match to TRBD1 covers 9 bases. Per germline, CDR1 SGHNT and CDR2 YYREEE (reference sequence). The junction had 11 bases not matched to a gene; V was cut back by 2 bases and J by 5 bases. This CDR3 comprises 16 residues. The CDR3 DNA reads as TGTGCCAGCAGCTTAGAGTCCGGGACAGGGTTGAACGAGCAGTACTTC. Its translation is CASSLESGTGLNEQYF.

As regards this clonotype: A junction boundary mismatches the germline segment, possibly from a read error. The CDR3 DNA reads TGCGCTAGCAGCCAGGGAGGGGTAGAGCAGTACTTC. This encodes CASSQGGVEQYF. The V call is TRBV4-3, the J call TRBJ2-7, with 7 bases identical to TRBD2. This CDR3 has 12 amino acids. Germline values: CDR1 LGHNA, CDR2 YSLEER.

Remarks on this clonotype: A read error may explain this, as a much larger clone is one base away. This chain links TRBV29-1 with TRBJ2-3, with D tentatively TRBD2 (6 bases). The V gene lost 4 bases and the J gene lost 2 bases, with 10 bases spanning the gap. The CDR3 contains 13 residues. From germline, CDR1 is SQVTM and CDR2 ANQGSEA. CDR3 sequence (DNA): TGCAGCGTTGTAAGCGGGTTCACAGATACGCAGTATTTT. It codes for CSVVSGFTDTQYF.

The chain is built from TRBV5-1 and TRBJ2-7; D may match TRBD1 or TRBD2 (6 bases each). V was trimmed by 3 bases and J by 2 bases, leaving 12 bases between them. CDR1 is SGHRS, CDR2 YFSETQ, per germline. This CDR3 region has 14 residues. CDR3 DNA: TGCGCCAGCAGCTCGGCAGGGGAGGCCTACGAGCAGTACTTC. Protein sequence: CASSSAGEAYEQYF.

This clonotype occurred many times. The J gene is TRBJ1-1, the V gene TRBV6-2 or TRBV6-3; the D is unclear. Deletions cut 10 bases from V and 0 bases from J, with 12 bases between. The CDR3 length is 13 residues. Germline CDR1 MNHEY, CDR2 SVGEGT. CDR3 protein: CATSGIMNTEAFF. CDR3 coding DNA: TGTGCCACCTCGGGGATCATGAACACTGAAGCTTTCTTT.

This clonotype has more than one count but fewer than ten. The rearrangement uses TRBV13 and TRBJ2-3; tentatively, D is TRBD2 (6 bases). Germline CDR1 PRHDT, CDR2 FYEKMQ (reference sequence). The CDR3 has 16 residues. Trimming took off 3 bases at V and 0 bases at J, with 13 bases between the two ends. The CDR3 bases are TGTGCCAGCAGCTTTAGCGGTTCACCTAGCACAGATACGCAGTATTTT. As protein: CASSFSGSPSTDTQYF.

The gene calls are TRBV4-3 and TRBJ1-2; unclear D gene. This CDR3 spans 15 amino acids. Trimming removed 0 bases from V and 4 bases from J, with 12 bases in between. The V gene's germline CDR1 is LGHNA and CDR2 YSLEER. The CDR3 DNA sequence: TGCGCCAGCAGCCAAGATGGGGAGGGAGGCTATGGCTACACCTTC. It translates to CASSQDGEGGYGYTF.

V is TRBV11-2 and J is TRBJ2-1; D may be TRBD1 (6 bases). The CDR3 runs 11 residues. Per the germline V gene, CDR1 is SGHAT and CDR2 is FQNNGV. V lost 7 bases and J 8 bases, leaving 9 bases between the germline ends. The CDR3 coding sequence is TGTGCCAGCATCGAGGGGGATGAGCAGTTCTTC. Translating it yields CASIEGDEQFF.

As regards this clonotype: Here the CDR3 omits its conserved ending phenylalanine or tryptophan, so a read error is the likely source. The CDR3 nucleotides read TGTGCCAGCAGTTACCCTCCGGGAGAGGTCTACAATGAGCAGTTCATC. It codes for CASSYPPGEVYNEQFI. V is TRBV6-2 or TRBV6-3 and J is TRBJ2-1, with D perhaps matching TRBD2 (6 bases). The CDR3 runs to 16 residues. The germline V and J ends were trimmed by 2 bases and 3 bases, with 14 bases remaining between them. From germline, CDR1 is MNHEY and CDR2 SVGEGT.

Details on this clonotype: It is likely a read error, because the conserved phenylalanine at the end of the CDR3 is missing. V usage is TRBV6-2 or TRBV6-3 and J usage is TRBJ2-7; D call uncertain. The germline V gene has CDR1 MNHEY and CDR2 SVGEGT. CDR3 length: 13 amino acids. The CDR3 reads CASSRAYSYEQYS. The CDR3 DNA reads as TGTGCTAGCAGTCGGGCATACTCCTACGAGCAGTACTCC.

Concerning this clonotype: Germline is not matched at one junction end, which may reflect a read error. V is TRBV10-3 and J is TRBJ2-3; D remains ambiguous. Germline assignment: CDR1 ENHRY and CDR2 SYGVKD. The CDR3 contains 18 residues. This CDR3 is CVISESSRKGRTSDTQYF. DNA of the CDR3: TGTGTCATCAGTGAGTCGTCACGGAAAGGACGCACGTCAGATACGCAGTATTTT.

For the CDR3, the DNA is TGTGCCAGCAGTTCCGGGACGCCAGGGCTATACGAGCAGTACTTC. The encoded protein is CASSSGTPGLYEQYF. The V call is TRBV5-4, the J call TRBJ2-7; D is tentatively TRBD1 or TRBD2 (5 bases each). This CDR3 comprises 15 residues. V was cut by 5 bases and J by 4 bases, with 19 bases left in between. In germline, CDR1 is SGHNT, CDR2 YYREEE (reference sequence).